Below, 12 T cell receptor beta chains from the same sample are listed, as sequenced in a study of T cell responses to AZD1222 COVID-19 vaccine. The repertoire was sequenced with immunoSEQ multiplex PCR; TCRdb's copy has only in-frame clones and lacks some. The table has over 85,000 clones, 81% seen once. The sample consisted of peripheral blood, taken on day 0 of AZD1222 vaccination. All receptors come from an adult in good health.

The J gene is TRBJ1-1, the V gene TRBV9; a possible D gene is TRBD1 (6 bases). V was shortened by 3 bases and J by 4 bases, with 28 bases between the two germline ends. This CDR3 contains 19 residues. Germline assignment: CDR1 SGDLS and CDR2 YYNGEE. DNA of the CDR3: TGTGCCAGCAGCGCGTGGAGCGGGGGACACCTAGCCGGTGCCACTGAAGCTTTCTTT. It specifies CASSAWSGGHLAGATEAFF.

A remark on this clone: Other DNA sequences in this sample translate to the same CDR3. The chain carries TRBV11-2 and TRBJ2-7; 8 bases align to TRBD1. Unmatched junction bases numbered 5, after V lost 1 base and J lost 0 bases. Germline CDR1 and CDR2: SGHAT and FQNNGV. The length of the CDR3 is 16 residues. CDR3 loop: CASSLAPGQASYEQYF. CDR3 sequence (DNA): TGTGCCAGCAGCTTAGCCCCGGGACAGGCCTCCTACGAGCAGTACTTC.

V is TRBV6-4 and J is TRBJ1-2, with D maybe TRBD1 (6 bases). The CDR3 is 13 amino acids. Germline CDR1 MRHNA, CDR2 SNTAGT. V lost 8 bases, J lost 1 base, and 11 bases lay in between. CDR3 protein: CASDRQVNYGYTF. The CDR3 bases are TGTGCCAGCGATAGACAGGTTAACTATGGCTACACCTTC.

The chain links TRBV7-2 to TRBJ2-3, with a possible D match to TRBD2 (7 bases). The CDR3 is 17 residues long. Trimming stripped 1 base from V and 6 bases from J, with 20 bases between. Per germline, CDR1 SGHTA and CDR2 FQGNSA. CDR3 sequence (DNA): TGTGCCAGCAGCTTAGGAGGGGGAGGGGCCCCAAAGGATACGCAGTATTTT. Its protein product is CASSLGGGGAPKDTQYF.

The genes are TRBV28 and TRBJ1-6; 7 positions match TRBD1. The J segment lost 10 bases and the V segment lost 6 bases, leaving 9 bases of the junction unmatched. Germline V gene sequence: CDR1 MDHEN, CDR2 SYDVKM. The CDR3 sequence is 14 residues long. In nucleotides, the CDR3 is TGTGCCAGCAGGGATAACAGGGGAAGCTCACCCCTCCACTTT. It codes for CASRDNRGSSPLHF.

Only one count was recorded for this clone. The rearrangement uses TRBV21-1 and TRBJ2-1; the table assigns TRBD2, which was not confirmed against the DNA. TRBV21-1 is shown as a pseudogene. The CDR3 is made up of 15 amino acids. The CDR3 spells CASSGSGRQDNEQFF. The CDR3 nucleotides read TGTGCCAGCAGTGGGAGCGGGAGGCAGGACAATGAGCAGTTCTTC.

The chain uses TRBV6-2 or TRBV6-3 and TRBJ2-5; 14 bases fit TRBD2. Losses at the gene ends were 6 bases for V and 2 bases for J; bases not matched to a gene: 5. The CDR3 consists of 16 residues. CDR1 MNHEY and CDR2 SVGEGT come from the germline V gene. The chain's CDR3 is CASSPGLAGGQETQYF. The CDR3 DNA sequence: TGTGCCAGCAGCCCCGGACTAGCGGGAGGACAAGAGACCCAGTACTTC.

This clone was found a few times. J is TRBJ2-1 and V is TRBV21-1; TRBD2 was called by the table and not checked on the DNA. TRBV21-1 is noted as a pseudogene. This CDR3 comprises 15 residues. The CDR3 here is CASSKVEGGRNEQFF. CDR3 in DNA: TGTGCCAGCAGCAAAGTAGAGGGAGGGAGAAATGAGCAGTTCTTC.

This clone has just a few counts. V and J are TRBV2 and TRBJ2-5, with 15 bases that match TRBD2. Germline loops: CDR1 SNHLY, CDR2 FYNNEI. The CDR3 sequence is 18 residues long. V was pared by 1 base and J by 4 bases, with 7 bases of the junction left unmatched. DNA of the CDR3: TGTGCCAGCAGTGAAGGCGGACTAGCGGGAGGGCGATTAGAGACCCAGTACTTC. Translation gives CASSEGGLAGGRLETQYF.

The J gene is TRBJ1-5, the V gene TRBV7-2; D unclear. CDR1 is SGHTA, CDR2 FQGNSA, per germline. V was pared by 5 bases and J by 3 bases, with 14 bases between. This CDR3 is 15 amino acids long. CDR3 coding DNA: TGTGCCAGCAGCCTGTCTATCCAGACCAATCAGCCCCAGCATTTT. This encodes CASSLSIQTNQPQHF.

There are a few counts of this clone. This chain uses TRBV11-2 with TRBJ1-1; D call uncertain. This CDR3 region has 13 residues. CDR1 is SGHAT and CDR2 is FQNNGV in the germline V gene. The germline V and J ends were trimmed by 7 bases and 4 bases, with 13 bases remaining between them. The CDR3 DNA is TGTGCCAGCACCCCCGGGTTGTTCACTGAAGCTTTCTTT. It specifies CASTPGLFTEAFF.

The V gene is TRBV19, the J gene TRBJ1-5; D possibly corresponds to TRBD1 (6 bases). The V and J ends lost 1 base and 3 bases respectively, with 13 bases between them. Germline values: CDR1 LNHDA, CDR2 SQIVND (reference sequence). The CDR3 totals 16 residues. The CDR3 sequence: CASSIASWTANQPQHF. CDR3 coding DNA: TGTGCCAGTAGTATAGCCTCTTGGACAGCCAATCAGCCCCAGCATTTT.